This T cell receptor beta chain was sequenced in a study of radiation and T cells in renal cell carcinoma. Overall study results and limits: Pretreatment tumor biopsies were lacking, so baseline clonotypes are unknown.

Time point reported: blood 4 weeks post-SBRT, at nephrectomy. Treatment described: 15 Gy SBRT to primary tumor, nephrectomy 4 weeks later. Nephrectomy followed 15 Gy stereotactic body radiation by 4 weeks. Blood was sampled at baseline, 2 weeks and 4 weeks after SBRT. A remark on this clone: Its antigen is unidentified.

Clones were sequenced by immunoSEQ multiplex PCR, and TCRdb holds only the in-frame ones, with some missing. The sample records some 97,000 clones, 65% to 90% being singletons. The sequence derives from a man in his sixties with renal cell carcinoma. Sequencing was performed on blood, taken from a patient whose treatment included radiotherapy and nephrectomy.

In DNA form, the CDR3 reads TGCGCCAGCAGCCAAGTTGAGTATACGGTTGTGGGGACAGGTAGTTGGGGCTACACCTTC. As protein: CASSQVEYTVVGTGSWGYTF. The chain employs TRBV4-1 and TRBJ1-2, with 8 bases aligning to TRBD1. CDR1 and CDR2 (germline): MGHRA, YSYEKL. CDR3 length: 20 amino acids. The junction had 24 bases not matched to a gene; V was cut back by 1 base and J by 8 bases.